Listed here is a single TCR beta chain. This clone's antigen is unknown. It has no much larger one-base neighbor in the sample; base qualities were not kept. The data are from a study of beta chain features in type 1 diabetes listed by TCRdb under 2018. A note on the overall study: Mean age, gender distribution, total cell number and subset yield did not differ between patients and healthy donors. A total of 85 million to 140 million sorted cells were examined across all samples, and a strong correlation was observed between cell number per subset and RNA yield. In the study, recently diagnosed type 1 diabetes patients and matched healthy donors were compared on the TCRB repertoires of their sorted circulating CD4+ T cell subsets. Naive and central memory subsets were obtained from all 30 or so donors, but regulatory and stem cell-like memory subsets were isolated from only 8 patients and roughly 8 healthy donors.

The paper as a whole reports these results and caveats: A moderate but significant shortening of TCRB CDR3 length was observed in type 1 diabetes patients in all four CD4+ subsets. Naive, central memory and regulatory TCRB repertoires appeared to be more alike among patients than among healthy donors. HLA sub-analyses involved small numbers of individuals, so any influence of HLA type on TCRB rearrangement remained unresolved. Fewer insertions and more nucleotide deletions at VDJ recombination sites were observed in patients with type 1 diabetes, implying thymic rearrangement abnormalities. PCR might favor shorter templates, but patient and control samples were amplified and corrected together, so any skew would affect both groups equally. Because cDNA was sequenced instead of genomic DNA, highly expressing activated cells could be over-represented, though the groups showed no difference in activation or CD3 levels.

From a lookup of the germline V gene, CDR1 and CDR2 are ENHRY and SYGVKD. Germline trimming amounts to 6 bases on V and 3 bases on J, with 5 as the count of junction bases outside the gene matches. Reading from cysteine to phenylalanine, the CDR3 counts 14 amino acids. Of the read, only the CDR3 DNA is kept; its 42 bases are in frame from base 1. The entire amount of isolated RNA was reverse transcribed using the High Capacity cDNA Reverse Transcription Kit, so the sequenced TCRB transcripts were expressed ones. Naive, central memory and regulatory T cell samples underwent deep immunoSEQ sequencing, averaging around 4 million total reads per sample. Sorted cells were lysed in RLT buffer and RNA was extracted with DNase-treated RNeasy Micro or Mini kits, depending on cell number. To prevent cross-contamination, every cell subset was processed on its own, while patient and healthy donor samples were processed together. Using the immunoSEQ multiplex PCR, TCRB sequences were amplified from cDNA into 87-bp fragments spanning the CDR3 region. The amplicons were sequenced using the Illumina HiSeq platform. As for the original processing: Synthetic template baselines were used to correct PCR bias computationally, reads within Hamming distance 2 were collapsed together, and singletons that could not be merged were discarded. Reads were aligned to IMGT to assign V, D and J genes, CDR3 length, and insertions or deletions at six rearrangement sites. Clonotype counts were normalized to sorted cell number within each subset before computing true diversity and Gini coefficients with the tcR R package. The overlap coefficient, calculated on TCRB nucleotide sequences, was used to measure repertoire sharing. TCRdb limited this immuneACCESS table to in-frame rearrangements with V and J called. A share of clones is missing; checked studies link under half to unresolved V genes, and the rest is unexplained. The V and J calls and clone size were taken over from that table, and D and trimming were inferred from the DNA. This sample has 300,000 to 400,000 clones in its table, and 7% to 9% of those were observed once. The ten biggest clones cover approximately 0.47% of the sample.

Each donor gave one peripheral blood draw, averaging approximately 0.12 L, which was collected into heparinised tubes. A BD FACSAria II was used to sort naive, central memory, regulatory and stem cell-like memory CD4+ T cells with a panel that included CD45RO, CCR7, CD25, CD127, CD95 and CD27. A purity above 95% was achieved for all sorted populations. Right away, PBMCs were isolated by Lymphoprep density gradient centrifugation and were stained directly, with no culture step. So that batch effects would be minimized, each experiment stained and sorted samples in pairs, pairing one healthy donor with one patient.

The TCR originated in a woman under 30 in good health. Sequencing input: central memory CD4+ T cells from blood. The V and J genes are TRBV10-3 and TRBJ2-1; 7 of the junction bases match TRBD2. This receptor carries the CDR3 CAISLERDYNEQFF. The sequence in DNA is TGTGCCATCAGCCTCGAGCGGGACTACAATGAGCAGTTCTTC.